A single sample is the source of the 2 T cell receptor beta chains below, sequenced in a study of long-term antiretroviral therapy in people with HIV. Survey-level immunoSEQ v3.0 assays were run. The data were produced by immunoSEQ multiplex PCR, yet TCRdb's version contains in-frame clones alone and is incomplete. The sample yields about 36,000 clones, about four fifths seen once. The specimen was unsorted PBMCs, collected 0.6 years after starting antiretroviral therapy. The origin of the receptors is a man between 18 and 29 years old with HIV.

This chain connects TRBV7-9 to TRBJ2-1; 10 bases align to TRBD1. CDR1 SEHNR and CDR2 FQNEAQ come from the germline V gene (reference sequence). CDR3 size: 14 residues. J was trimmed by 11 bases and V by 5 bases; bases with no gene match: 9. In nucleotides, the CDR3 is TGTGCCAGCAGCCACCGGGACAGGGGTACTAAGCAGTTCTTC. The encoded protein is CASSHRDRGTKQFF.

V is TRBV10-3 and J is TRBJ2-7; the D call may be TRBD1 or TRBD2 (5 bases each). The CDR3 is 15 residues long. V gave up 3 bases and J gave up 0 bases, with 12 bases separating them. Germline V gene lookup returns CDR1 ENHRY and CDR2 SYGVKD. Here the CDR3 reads CAISESGPRSYEQYF. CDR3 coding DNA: TGTGCCATCAGTGAATCGGGGCCCCGCTCCTACGAGCAGTACTTC.